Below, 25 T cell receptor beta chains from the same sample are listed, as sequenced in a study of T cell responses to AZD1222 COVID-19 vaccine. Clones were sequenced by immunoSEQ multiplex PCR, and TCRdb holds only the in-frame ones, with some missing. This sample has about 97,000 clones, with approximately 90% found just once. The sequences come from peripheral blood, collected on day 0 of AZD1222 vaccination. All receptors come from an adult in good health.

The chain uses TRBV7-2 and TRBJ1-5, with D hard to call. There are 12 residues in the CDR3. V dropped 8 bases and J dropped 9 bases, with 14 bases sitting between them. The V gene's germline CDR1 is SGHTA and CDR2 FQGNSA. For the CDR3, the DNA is TGTGCCAGCTCCCATGGTGACTCGCCCCAGCATTTT. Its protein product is CASSHGDSPQHF.

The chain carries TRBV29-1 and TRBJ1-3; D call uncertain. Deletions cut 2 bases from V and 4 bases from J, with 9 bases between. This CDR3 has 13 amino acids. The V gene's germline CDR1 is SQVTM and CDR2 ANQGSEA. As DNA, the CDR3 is TGCAGCGTTGAAAGTCAGTTCGGAAACACCATATATTTT. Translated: CSVESQFGNTIYF. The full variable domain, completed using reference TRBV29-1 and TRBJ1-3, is SAVISQKPSRDICQRGTSLTIQCQVDSQVTMMFWYRQQPGQSLTLIATANQGSEATYESGFVIDKFPISRPNLTFSTLTVSNMSPEDSSIYLCSVESQFGNTIYFGEGSWLTVV.

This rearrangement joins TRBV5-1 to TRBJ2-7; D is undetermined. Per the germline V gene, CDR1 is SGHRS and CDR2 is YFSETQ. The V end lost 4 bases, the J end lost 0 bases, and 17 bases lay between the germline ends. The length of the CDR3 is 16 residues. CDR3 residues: CASSLLDAVGSYEQYF. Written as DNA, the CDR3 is TGCGCCAGCAGCCTTCTAGACGCTGTCGGCTCCTACGAGCAGTACTTC.

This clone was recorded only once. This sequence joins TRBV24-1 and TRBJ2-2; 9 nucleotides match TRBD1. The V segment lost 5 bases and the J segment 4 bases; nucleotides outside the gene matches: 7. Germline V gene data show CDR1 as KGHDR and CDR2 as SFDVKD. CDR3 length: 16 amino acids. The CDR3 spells CATSGTGTGRTGELFF. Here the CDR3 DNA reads TGTGCCACCAGTGGGACCGGGACAGGGCGCACCGGGGAGCTGTTTTTT.

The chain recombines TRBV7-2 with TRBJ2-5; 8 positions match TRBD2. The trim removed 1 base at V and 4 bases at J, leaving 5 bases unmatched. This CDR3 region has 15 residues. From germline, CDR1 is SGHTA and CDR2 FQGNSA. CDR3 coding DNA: TGTGCCAGCAGCTTAGTAGCGGGGCGAGGAGAGACCCAGTACTTC. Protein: CASSLVAGRGETQYF.

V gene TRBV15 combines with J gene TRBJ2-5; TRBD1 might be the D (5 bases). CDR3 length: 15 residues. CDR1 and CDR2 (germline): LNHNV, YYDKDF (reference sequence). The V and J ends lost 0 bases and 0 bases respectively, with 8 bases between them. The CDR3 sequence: CATSRDGADQETQYF. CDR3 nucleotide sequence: TGTGCCACCAGCAGAGATGGGGCAGACCAAGAGACCCAGTACTTC.

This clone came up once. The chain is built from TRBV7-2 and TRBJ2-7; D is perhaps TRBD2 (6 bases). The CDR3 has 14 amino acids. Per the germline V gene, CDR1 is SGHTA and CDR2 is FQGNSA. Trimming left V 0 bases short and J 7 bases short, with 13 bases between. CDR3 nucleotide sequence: TGTGCCAGCAGCTTAGCTGCGGGGTTTGGGGAGCAGTACTTC. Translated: CASSLAAGFGEQYF.

The CDR3 region has the DNA TGTGCCAGCAGCCCCCGGGCGGCTGGGGCGAACACTGAAGCTTTCTTT. This sequence encodes CASSPRAAGANTEAFF. This chain joins TRBV11-2 and TRBJ1-1, with D possibly matching TRBD1 (5 bases). The ends were cut back, 5 bases at V and 1 base at J, with 17 bases in the middle. CDR1 and CDR2 from the germline V gene are SGHAT and FQNNGV. CDR3 size: 16 residues. The complete variable domain, with remaining parts taken from reference TRBV11-2 and TRBJ1-1, reads EAGVAQSPRYKIIEKRQSVAFWCNPISGHATLYWYQQILGQGPKLLIQFQNNGVVDDSQLPKDRFSAERLKGVDSTLKIQPAKLEDSAVYLCASSPRAAGANTEAFFGQGTRLTVV.

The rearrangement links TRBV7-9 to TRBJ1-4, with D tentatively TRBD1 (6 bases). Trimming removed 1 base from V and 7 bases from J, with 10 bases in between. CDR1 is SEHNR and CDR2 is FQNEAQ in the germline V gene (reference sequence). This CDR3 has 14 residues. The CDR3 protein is CASSLGEDSEKLFF. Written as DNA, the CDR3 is TGTGCCAGCAGCTTAGGGGAGGACAGTGAAAAACTGTTTTTT.

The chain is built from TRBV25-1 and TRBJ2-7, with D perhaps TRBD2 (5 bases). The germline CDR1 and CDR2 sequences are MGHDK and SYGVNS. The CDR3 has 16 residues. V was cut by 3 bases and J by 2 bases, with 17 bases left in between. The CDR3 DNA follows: TGTGCCAGCAGTGATGGTTTTACGCGGGCCCCCTACGAGCAGTACTTC. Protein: CASSDGFTRAPYEQYF.

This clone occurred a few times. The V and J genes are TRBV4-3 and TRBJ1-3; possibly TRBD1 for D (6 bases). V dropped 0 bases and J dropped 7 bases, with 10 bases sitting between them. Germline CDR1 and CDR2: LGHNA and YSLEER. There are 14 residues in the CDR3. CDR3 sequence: CASSQEGQGNTIYF. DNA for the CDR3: TGCGCCAGCAGCCAAGAAGGGCAGGGGAACACCATATATTTT.

The CDR3 loop reads CASSRLSGGARDEQFF. The CDR3 DNA follows: TGTGCCAGTAGCCGACTTAGCGGGGGGGCCCGGGATGAGCAGTTCTTC. This chain links TRBV19 with TRBJ2-1; 11 nucleotides line up with TRBD2. The CDR3 has 16 residues. Trimming took 6 bases from V and 8 from J; bases not matched to a gene: 12. Germline assignment: CDR1 LNHDA and CDR2 SQIVND (reference sequence).

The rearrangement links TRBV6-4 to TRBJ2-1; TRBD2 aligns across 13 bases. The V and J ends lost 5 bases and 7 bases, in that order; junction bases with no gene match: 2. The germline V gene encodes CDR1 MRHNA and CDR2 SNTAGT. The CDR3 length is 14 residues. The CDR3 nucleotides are TGTGCCAGCAGTACTAGCGGGGGGGCAAATGAGCAGTTCTTC. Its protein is CASSTSGGANEQFF.

The CDR3 DNA follows: TGTGCCAGCAGTTACGGTGGGCAGCCCCAGCATTTT. It is translated as CASSYGGQPQHF. V usage is TRBV6-2 or TRBV6-3 and J usage is TRBJ1-5; D ambiguous. Trimming shortened V by 2 bases and J by 7 bases, and 6 bases separated the two germline ends. The CDR3 extends over 12 amino acids. Germline loops: CDR1 MNHEY, CDR2 SVGEGT.

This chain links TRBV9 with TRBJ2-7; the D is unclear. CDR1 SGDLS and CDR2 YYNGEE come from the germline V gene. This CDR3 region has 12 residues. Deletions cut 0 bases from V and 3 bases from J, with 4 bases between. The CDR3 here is CASSVDDYEQYF. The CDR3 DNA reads TGTGCCAGCAGCGTAGACGACTACGAGCAGTACTTC.

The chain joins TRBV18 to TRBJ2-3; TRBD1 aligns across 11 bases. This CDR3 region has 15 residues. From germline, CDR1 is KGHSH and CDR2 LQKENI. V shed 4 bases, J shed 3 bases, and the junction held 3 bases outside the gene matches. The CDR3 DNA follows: TGTGCCAGCTCACGAGGGACAGGGGGAACAGATACGCAGTATTTT. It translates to CASSRGTGGTDTQYF.

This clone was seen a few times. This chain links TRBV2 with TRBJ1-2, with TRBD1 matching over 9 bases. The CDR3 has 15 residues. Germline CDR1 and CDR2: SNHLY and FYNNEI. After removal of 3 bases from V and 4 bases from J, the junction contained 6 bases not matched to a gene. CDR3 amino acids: CASSDRGQGTYGYTF. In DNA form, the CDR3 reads TGTGCCAGCAGTGACCGGGGACAGGGAACCTATGGCTACACCTTC.

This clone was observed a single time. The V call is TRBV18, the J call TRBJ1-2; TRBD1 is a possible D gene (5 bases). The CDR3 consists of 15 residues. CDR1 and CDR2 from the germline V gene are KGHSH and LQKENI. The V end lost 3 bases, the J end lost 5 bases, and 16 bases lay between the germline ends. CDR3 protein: CASSPDTGTLYGYTF. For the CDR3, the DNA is TGTGCCAGCTCACCTGATACCGGGACGTTATATGGCTACACCTTC.

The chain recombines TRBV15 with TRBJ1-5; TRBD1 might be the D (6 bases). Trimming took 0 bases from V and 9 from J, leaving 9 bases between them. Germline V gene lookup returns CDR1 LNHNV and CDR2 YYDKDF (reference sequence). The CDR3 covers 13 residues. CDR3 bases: TGTGCCACCAGCAGAGAGTGGGGGCTGCCCCAGCATTTT. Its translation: CATSREWGLPQHF. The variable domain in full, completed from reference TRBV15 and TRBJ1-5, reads DAMVIQNPRYQVTQFGKPVTLSCSQTLNHNVMYWYQQKSSQAPKLLFHYYDKDFNNEADTPDNFQSRRPNTSFCFLDIRSPGLGDTAMYLCATSREWGLPQHFGDGTRLSIL.

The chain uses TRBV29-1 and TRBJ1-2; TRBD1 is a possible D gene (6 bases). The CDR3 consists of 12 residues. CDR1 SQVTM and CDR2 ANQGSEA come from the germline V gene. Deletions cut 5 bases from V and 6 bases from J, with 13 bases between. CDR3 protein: CSVSRGSNGYTF. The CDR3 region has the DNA TGCAGCGTTTCCAGGGGAAGTAATGGCTACACCTTC.

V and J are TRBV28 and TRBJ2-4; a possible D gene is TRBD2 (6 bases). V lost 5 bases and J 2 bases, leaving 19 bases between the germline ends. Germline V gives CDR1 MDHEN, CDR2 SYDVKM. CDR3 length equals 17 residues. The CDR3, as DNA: TGTGCCAGCAGTGAGGCCGGGGCCGCGGGGTCCAAAAACATTCAGTACTTC. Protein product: CASSEAGAAGSKNIQYF.

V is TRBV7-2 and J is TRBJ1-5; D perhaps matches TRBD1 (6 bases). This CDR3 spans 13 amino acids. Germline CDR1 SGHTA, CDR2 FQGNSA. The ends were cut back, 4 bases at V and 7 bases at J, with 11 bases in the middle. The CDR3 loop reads CASSSQGNQPQHF. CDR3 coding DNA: TGTGCCAGCAGCTCACAGGGAAACCAGCCCCAGCATTTT.

The CDR3 DNA follows: TGTGCCAGCACCTCCCGGGACAGGGGATACGATGGCTACACCTTC. Amino acids: CASTSRDRGYDGYTF. The chain carries TRBV7-9 and TRBJ1-2, with 10 bases lining up with TRBD1. Germline lookup yields CDR1 SEHNR and CDR2 FQNEAQ (reference sequence). J was trimmed by 6 bases and V by 7 bases; bases with no gene match: 11. The CDR3 spans 15 residues.

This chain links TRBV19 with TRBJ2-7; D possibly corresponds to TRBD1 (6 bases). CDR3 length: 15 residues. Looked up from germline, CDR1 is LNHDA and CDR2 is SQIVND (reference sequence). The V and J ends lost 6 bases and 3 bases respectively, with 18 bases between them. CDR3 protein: CASRRGHLYDYEQYF. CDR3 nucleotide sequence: TGTGCCAGTAGACGGGGACACCTCTACGACTACGAGCAGTACTTC.

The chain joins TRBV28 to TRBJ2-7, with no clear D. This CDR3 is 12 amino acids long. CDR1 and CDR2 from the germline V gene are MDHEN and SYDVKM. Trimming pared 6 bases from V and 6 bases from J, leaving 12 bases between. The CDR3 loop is CASRAQSREQYF. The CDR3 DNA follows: TGTGCCAGCAGAGCACAGTCACGCGAGCAGTACTTC.